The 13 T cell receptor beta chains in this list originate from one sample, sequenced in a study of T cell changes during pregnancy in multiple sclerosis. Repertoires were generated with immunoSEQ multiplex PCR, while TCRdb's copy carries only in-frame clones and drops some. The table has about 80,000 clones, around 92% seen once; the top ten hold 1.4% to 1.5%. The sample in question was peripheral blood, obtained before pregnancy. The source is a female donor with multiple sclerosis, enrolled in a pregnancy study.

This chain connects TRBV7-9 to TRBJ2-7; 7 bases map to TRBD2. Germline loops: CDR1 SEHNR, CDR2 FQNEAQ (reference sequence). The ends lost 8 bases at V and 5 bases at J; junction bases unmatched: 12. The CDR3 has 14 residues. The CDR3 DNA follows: TGTGCCAGCCAGTGGAGCGGGGAGGCGAACGAGCAGTACTTC. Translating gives CASQWSGEANEQYF.

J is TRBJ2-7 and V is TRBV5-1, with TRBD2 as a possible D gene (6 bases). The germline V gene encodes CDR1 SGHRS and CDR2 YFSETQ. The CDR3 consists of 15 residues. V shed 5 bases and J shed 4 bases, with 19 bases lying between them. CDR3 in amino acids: CASSKAGLVNYEQYF. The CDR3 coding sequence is TGCGCCAGCAGTAAGGCGGGACTTGTGAATTACGAGCAGTACTTC.

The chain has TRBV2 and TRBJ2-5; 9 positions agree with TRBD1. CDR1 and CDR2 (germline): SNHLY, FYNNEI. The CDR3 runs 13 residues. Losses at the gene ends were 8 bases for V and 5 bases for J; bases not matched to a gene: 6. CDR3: CASGETGGETQYF. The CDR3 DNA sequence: TGTGCCAGCGGGGAAACAGGGGGCGAGACCCAGTACTTC.

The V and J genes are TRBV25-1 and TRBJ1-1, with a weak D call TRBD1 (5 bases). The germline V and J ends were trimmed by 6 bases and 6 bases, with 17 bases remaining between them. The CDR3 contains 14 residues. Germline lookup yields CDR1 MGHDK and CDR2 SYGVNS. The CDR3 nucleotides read TGTGCCAGCAGCAGGGAATTCGGCAGCCCTGAAGCTTTCTTT. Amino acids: CASSREFGSPEAFF.

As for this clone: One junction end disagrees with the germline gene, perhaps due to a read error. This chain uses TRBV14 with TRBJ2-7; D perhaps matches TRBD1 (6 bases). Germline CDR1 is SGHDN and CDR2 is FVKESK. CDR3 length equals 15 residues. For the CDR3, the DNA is TGTGCCAGTAGCCAAGATCTTCACAGGGAATACGAGCAGTACTTC. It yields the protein CASSQDLHREYEQYF.

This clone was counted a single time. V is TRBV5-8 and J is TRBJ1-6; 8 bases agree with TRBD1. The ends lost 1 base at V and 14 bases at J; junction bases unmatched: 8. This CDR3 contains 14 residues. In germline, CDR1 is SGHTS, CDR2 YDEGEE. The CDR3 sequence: CASSLLQGGKSLHF. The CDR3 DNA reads TGTGCCAGCAGCTTGTTACAGGGGGGGAAATCCCTCCACTTT.

In DNA form, the CDR3 reads TGTGCCAGCAGTTCGGGGGGTTTTGGCTACACCTTC. Encoded protein: CASSSGGFGYTF. This sequence joins TRBV27 and TRBJ1-2; TRBD1 might be the D (5 bases). Germline V gene data show CDR1 as MNHEY and CDR2 as SMNVEV (reference sequence). The CDR3 totals 12 residues. V was shortened by 4 bases and J by 7 bases, with 10 bases between the two germline ends.

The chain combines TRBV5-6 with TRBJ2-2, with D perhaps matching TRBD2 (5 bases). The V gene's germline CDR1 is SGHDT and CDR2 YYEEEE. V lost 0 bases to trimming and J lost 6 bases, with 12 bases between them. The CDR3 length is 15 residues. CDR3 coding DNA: TGTGCCAGCAGCTTGGCTGGGGTCGGGGCCGGGGAGCTGTTTTTT. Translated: CASSLAGVGAGELFF.

CDR3 DNA sequence: TGTGCCAGCAGTTTAGGGCTAAGTCAGCCCCAGCATTTT. It encodes CASSLGLSQPQHF. The rearrangement joins TRBV27 to TRBJ1-5; no definite D call. V shed 2 bases and J shed 6 bases, with 8 bases lying between them. The CDR3 has 13 residues. Germline V gene data show CDR1 as MNHEY and CDR2 as SMNVEV (reference sequence).

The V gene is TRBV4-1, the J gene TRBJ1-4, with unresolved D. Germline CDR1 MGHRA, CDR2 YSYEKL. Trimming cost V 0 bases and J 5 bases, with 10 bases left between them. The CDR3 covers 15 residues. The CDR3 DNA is TGCGCCAGCAGCCAAGAGGGGATAGCGAATGAAAAACTGTTTTTT. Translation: CASSQEGIANEKLFF.

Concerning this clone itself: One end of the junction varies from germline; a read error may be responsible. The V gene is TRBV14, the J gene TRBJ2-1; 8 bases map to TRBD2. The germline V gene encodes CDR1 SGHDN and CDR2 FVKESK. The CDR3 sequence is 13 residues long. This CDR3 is CASSQAAGGLILF. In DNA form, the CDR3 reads TGTGCCAGCAGCCAAGCGGCGGGGGGCCTTATCCTCTTC.

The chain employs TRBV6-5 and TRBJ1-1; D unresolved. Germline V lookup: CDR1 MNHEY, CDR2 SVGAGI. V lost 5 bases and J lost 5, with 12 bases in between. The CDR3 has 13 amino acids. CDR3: CASSGDRRTEAFF. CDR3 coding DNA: TGTGCCAGCAGTGGGGATAGGAGGACTGAAGCTTTCTTT.

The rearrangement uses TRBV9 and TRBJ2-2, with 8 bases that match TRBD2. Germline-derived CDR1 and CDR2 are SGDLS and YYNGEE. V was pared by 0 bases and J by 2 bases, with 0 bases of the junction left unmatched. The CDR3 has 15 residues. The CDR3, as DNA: TGTGCCAGCAGCGTAGGGACTAGCAACACCGGGGAGCTGTTTTTT. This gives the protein CASSVGTSNTGELFF. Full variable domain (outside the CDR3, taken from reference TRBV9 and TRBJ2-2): DSGVTQTPKHLITATGQRVTLRCSPRSGDLSVYWYQQSLDQGLQFLIQYYNGEERAKGNILERFSAQQFPDLHSELNLSSLELGDSALYFCASSVGTSNTGELFFGEGSRLTVL.